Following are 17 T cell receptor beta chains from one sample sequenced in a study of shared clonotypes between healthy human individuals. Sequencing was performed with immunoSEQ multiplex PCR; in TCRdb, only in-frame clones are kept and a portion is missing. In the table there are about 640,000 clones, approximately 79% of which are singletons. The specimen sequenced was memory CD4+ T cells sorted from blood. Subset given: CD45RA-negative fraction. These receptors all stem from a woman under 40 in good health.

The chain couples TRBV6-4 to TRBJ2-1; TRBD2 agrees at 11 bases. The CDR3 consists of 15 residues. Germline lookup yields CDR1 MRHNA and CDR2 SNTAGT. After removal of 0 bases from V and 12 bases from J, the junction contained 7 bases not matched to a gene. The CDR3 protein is CASSDSLLAGGVQFF. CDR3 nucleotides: TGTGCCAGCAGTGACTCTCTTTTAGCGGGAGGGGTGCAGTTCTTC.

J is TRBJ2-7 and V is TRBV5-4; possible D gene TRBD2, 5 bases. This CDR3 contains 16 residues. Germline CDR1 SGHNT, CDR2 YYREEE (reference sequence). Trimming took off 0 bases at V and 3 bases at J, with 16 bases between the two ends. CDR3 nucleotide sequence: TGTGCCAGCAGCTTGGGGCGCACGGGGAACTACTACGAGCAGTACTTC. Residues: CASSLGRTGNYYEQYF. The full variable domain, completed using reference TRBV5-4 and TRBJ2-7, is ETGVTQSPTHLIKTRGQQVTLRCSSQSGHNTVSWYQQALGQGPQFIFQYYREEENGRGNFPPRFSGLQFPNYSSELNVNALELDDSALYLCASSLGRTGNYYEQYFGPGTRLTVT.

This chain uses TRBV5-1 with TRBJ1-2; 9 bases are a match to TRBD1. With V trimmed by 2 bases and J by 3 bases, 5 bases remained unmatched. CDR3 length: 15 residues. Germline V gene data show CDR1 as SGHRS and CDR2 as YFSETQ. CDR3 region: CASSLTGGADYGYTF. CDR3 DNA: TGCGCCAGCAGCTTAACAGGGGGCGCGGACTATGGCTACACCTTC.

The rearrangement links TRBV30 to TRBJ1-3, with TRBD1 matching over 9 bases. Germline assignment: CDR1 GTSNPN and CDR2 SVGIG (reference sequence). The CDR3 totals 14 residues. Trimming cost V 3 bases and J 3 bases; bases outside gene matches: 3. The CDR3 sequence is CAWRDRGFGNTIYF. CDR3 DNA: TGTGCCTGGAGGGACAGGGGTTTTGGAAACACCATATATTTT.

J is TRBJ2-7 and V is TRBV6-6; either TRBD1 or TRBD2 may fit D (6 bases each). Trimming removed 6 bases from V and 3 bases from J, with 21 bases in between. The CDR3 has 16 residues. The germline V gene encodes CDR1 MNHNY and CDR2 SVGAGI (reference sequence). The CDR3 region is CASSYDDRGTSYEQYF. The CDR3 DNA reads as TGTGCCAGCAGCTACGACGATCGGGGGACAAGCTACGAGCAGTACTTC.

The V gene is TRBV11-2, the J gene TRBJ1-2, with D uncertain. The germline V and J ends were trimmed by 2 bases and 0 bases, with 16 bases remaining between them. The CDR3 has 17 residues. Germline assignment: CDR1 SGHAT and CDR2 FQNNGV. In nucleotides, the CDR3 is TGTGCCAGCAGCTTATCATCGACGACAACTGCTAACTATGGCTACACCTTC. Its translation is CASSLSSTTTANYGYTF.

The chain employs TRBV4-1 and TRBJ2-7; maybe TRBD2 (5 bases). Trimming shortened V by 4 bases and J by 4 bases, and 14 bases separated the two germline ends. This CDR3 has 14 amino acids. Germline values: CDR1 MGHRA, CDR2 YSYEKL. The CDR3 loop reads CASSLAGGRYEQYF. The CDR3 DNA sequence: TGCGCCAGCAGCCTCGCGGGCGGGCGGTACGAGCAGTACTTC.

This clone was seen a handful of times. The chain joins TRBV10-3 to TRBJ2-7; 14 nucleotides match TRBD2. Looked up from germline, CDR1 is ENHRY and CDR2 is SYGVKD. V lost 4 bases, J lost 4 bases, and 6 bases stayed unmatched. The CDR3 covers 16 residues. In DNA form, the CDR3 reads TGTGCCATCAGTGGCGGGACTAGCGGGAGTAAATACGAGCAGTACTTC. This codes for CAISGGTSGSKYEQYF.

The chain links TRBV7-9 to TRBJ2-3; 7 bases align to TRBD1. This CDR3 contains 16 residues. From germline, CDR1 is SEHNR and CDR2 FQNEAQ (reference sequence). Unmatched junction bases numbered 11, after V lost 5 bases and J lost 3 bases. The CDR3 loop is CASSPSNRGYTDTQYF. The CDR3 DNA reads TGTGCCAGCAGCCCAAGTAACAGGGGATATACAGATACGCAGTATTTT.

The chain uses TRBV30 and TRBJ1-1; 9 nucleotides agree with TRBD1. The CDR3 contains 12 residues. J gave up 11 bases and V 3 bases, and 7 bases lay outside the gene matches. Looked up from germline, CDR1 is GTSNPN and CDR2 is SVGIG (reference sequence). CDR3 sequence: CAWSQTGGEAFF. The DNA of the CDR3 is TGTGCCTGGAGCCAGACAGGGGGAGAGGCTTTCTTT.

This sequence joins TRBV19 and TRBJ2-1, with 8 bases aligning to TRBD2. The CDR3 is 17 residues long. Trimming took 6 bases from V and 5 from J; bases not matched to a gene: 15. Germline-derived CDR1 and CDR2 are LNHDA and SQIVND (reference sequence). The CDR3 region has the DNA TGTGCCAGTAGCCGATACGGGGGGCTAGCGGGCCACAATGAGCAGTTCTTC. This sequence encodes CASSRYGGLAGHNEQFF.

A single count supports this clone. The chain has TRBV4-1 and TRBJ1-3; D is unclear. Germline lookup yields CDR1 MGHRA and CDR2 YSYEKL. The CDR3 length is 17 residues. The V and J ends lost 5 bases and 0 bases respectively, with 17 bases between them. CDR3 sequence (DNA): TGCGCCAGCAGCAGCCAGCAGAACAGCTACTCTGGAAACACCATATATTTT. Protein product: CASSSQQNSYSGNTIYF.

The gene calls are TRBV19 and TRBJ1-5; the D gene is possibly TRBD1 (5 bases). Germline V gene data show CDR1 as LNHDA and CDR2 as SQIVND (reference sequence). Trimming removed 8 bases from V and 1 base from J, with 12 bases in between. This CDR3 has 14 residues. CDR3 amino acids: CASRLPGSNQPQHF. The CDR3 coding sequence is TGTGCCAGTCGCCTTCCAGGGAGCAATCAGCCCCAGCATTTT.

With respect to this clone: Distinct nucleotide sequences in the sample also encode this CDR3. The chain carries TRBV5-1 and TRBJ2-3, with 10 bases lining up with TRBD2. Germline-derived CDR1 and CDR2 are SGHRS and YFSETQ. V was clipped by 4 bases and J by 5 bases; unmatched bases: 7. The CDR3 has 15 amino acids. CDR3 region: CASSLLAGGGDTQYF. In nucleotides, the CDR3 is TGCGCCAGCAGCCTGTTAGCGGGAGGTGGAGATACGCAGTATTTT.

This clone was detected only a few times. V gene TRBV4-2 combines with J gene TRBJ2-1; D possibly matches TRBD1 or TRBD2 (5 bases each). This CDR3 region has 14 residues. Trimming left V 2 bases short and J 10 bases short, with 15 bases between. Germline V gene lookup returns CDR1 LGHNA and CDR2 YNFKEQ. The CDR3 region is CASSQIGTHREQFF. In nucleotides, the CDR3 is TGTGCCAGCAGCCAAATCGGGACCCATCGAGAGCAGTTCTTC.

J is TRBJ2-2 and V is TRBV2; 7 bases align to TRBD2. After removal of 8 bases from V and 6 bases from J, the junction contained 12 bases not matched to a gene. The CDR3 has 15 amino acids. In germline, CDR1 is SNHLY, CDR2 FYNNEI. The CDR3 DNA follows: TGTGCCAGCCTCAGGCGGGAGAGTACCTCCGGGGAGCTGTTTTTT. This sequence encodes CASLRRESTSGELFF.

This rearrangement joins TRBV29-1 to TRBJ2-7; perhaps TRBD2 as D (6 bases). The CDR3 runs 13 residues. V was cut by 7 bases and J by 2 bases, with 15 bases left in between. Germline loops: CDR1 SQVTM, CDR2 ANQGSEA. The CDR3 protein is CSAGDIGTYEQYF. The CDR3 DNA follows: TGCAGCGCGGGAGACATAGGAACCTACGAGCAGTACTTC.